This TCR beta chain is from a study of CD8 T cells in Susac syndrome. Study observations and caveats: The study's TCR sequencing and HLA analysis drew on a certain number of individuals. That number was acknowledged as relatively small.

Points on this clonotype: Antigen: not known.

Germline V lookup: CDR1 SEHNR, CDR2 FQNEAQ (reference sequence). Trimming took 4 bases from V and 3 from J, leaving 9 bases between them. This CDR3 is built from 13 residues. Stable or active relapsing-remitting multiple sclerosis, untreated and meeting revised McDonald criteria, defined the controls. Negative isolation was applied to CD8+ and CD4+ T cells, and FACS enrichment was applied to TEMRA cells. The RNA, about 0.45 to 1 ug, was put through reverse transcription using random hexamers. Across 54 Vbeta and 13 Jbeta, TCR beta CDR3 was amplified with immunoSEQ multiplex PCR. MiXCR was run by TCRdb on the immunoSEQ multiplex PCR reads, yielding one entry per CDR3 protein. Of roughly 200,000 distinct CDR3 sequences listed, roughly 95% are singletons.

This receptor was obtained from a human donor with multiple sclerosis. The V call is TRBV7-9, the J call TRBJ1-2; D unclear. Sequencing used CD4+ T cells from PBMCs. CDR3 loop: CASSSESYYGYTF. The CDR3 DNA reads TGTGCCAGCAGCTCCGAATCCTACTATGGCTACACCTTC.